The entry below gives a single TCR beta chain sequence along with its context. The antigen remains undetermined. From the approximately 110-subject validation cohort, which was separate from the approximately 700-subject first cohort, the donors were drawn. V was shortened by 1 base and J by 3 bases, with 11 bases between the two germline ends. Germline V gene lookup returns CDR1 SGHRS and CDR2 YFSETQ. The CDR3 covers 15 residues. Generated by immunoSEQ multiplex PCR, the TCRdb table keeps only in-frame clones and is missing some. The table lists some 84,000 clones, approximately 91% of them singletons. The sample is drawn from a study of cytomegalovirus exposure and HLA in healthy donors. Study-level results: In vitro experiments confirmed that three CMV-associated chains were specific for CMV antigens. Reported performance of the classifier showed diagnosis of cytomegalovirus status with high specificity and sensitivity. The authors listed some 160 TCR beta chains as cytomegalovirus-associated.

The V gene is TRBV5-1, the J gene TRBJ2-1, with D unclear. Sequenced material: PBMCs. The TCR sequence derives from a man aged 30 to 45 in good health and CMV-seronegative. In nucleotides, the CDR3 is TGCGCCAGCAGCTTGTCTCAGGTAGGCTACAATGAGCAGTTCTTC. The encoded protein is CASSLSQVGYNEQFF.